This T cell receptor beta chain stems from a study of beta chain features in type 1 diabetes. The study's findings and limits: Whether TCRB rearrangement is influenced by HLA type went unresolved here. For patients and controls alike, PCR might favor shorter templates to the same degree. Type 1 diabetes patients had VDJ junctions that carried fewer insertions and more deletions.

Trimming shortened V by 1 base and J by 3 bases, and 7 bases separated the two germline ends. This CDR3 region has 14 residues. CDR1 is SGHTA, CDR2 FQGNSA, per germline. This clone turned up a few times. The antigen is unknown. Staining for CD45RO/CCR7/CD25/CD127/CD95/CD27 allowed sorting of CD4+ naive, central memory, regulatory and stem cell-like memory cells. The study reverse transcribed the entire isolated RNA, so it sequenced expressed TCRB transcripts. TCRdb's copy holds only in-frame clones and misses some; the assay was immunoSEQ multiplex PCR. The sample has roughly 400,000 clones; roughly 14% are singletons.

The TCR was taken from a man aged 25 to 40 in good health. The sequencing input was naive CD4+ T cells from blood. This rearrangement joins TRBV7-2 to TRBJ2-1; D is unresolved. CDR3 loop: CASSLGFLYNEQFF. The CDR3 DNA reads TGTGCCAGCAGCTTAGGCTTCCTCTACAATGAGCAGTTCTTC.